This TCR beta chain comes out of a study of T cells expressing NK-cell markers. Comment on this clonotype: The antigen is undetermined.

Overall study results and limits: For 5 to 7 donors, the dominant NKG2C+ clonotypes made up about 1.0-7.5% of their CD8+ T cells.

TCRdb reanalyzed the 5' RACE reads, giving one entry per CDR3 protein sequence and no DNA. Across some 440,000 distinct CDR3 sequences, the top ten clones capture roughly 1.4% of the sample. The CDR3 runs to 16 residues. The gene calls are TRBV12-3 or TRBV12-4 and TRBJ2-3; there is no DNA to check the TCRdb D call of TRBD2. The sequence derives from a woman between 50 and 59 years old in good health. Sequenced material: blood T cells: a sorted CD56 or NKG2C T cell subset, CD4+ or CD8+ T cells, or bulk PBMC T cells (not recorded which). The CDR3 here is CASSPTGTSGTDTQYF.